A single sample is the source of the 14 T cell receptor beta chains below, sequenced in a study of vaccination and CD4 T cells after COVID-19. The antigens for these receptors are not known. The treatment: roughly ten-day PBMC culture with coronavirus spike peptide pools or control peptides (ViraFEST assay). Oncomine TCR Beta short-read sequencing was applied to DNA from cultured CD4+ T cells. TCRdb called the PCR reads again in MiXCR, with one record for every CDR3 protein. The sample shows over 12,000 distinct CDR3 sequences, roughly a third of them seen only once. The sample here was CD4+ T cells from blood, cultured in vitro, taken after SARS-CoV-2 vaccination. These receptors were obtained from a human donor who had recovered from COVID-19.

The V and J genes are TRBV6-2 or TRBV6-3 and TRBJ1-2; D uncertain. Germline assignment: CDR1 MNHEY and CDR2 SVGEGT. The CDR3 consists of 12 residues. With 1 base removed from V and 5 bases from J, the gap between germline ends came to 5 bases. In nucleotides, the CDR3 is TGTGCCAGCAGTTACTATGGGTATGGCTACACCTTC. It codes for CASSYYGYGYTF.

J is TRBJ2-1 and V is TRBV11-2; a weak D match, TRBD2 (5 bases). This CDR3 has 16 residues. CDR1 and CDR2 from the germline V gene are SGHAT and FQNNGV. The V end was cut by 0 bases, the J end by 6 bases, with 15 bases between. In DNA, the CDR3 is TGTGCCAGCAGCTTAGAGCTTGGGGAGACGAGCAATGAGCAGTTCTTC. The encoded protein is CASSLELGETSNEQFF.

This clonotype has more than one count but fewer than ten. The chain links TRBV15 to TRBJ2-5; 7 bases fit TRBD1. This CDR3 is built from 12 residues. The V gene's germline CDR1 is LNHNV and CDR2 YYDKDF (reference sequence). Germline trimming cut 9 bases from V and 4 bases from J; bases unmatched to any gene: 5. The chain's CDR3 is CATRRQGETQYF. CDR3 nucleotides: TGTGCCACTAGGAGACAGGGAGAGACCCAGTACTTC.

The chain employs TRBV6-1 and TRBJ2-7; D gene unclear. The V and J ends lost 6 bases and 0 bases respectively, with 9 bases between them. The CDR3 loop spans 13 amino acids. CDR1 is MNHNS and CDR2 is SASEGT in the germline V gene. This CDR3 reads CASRAPNSYEQYF. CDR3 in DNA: TGTGCCAGCAGAGCTCCCAACTCCTACGAGCAGTACTTC.

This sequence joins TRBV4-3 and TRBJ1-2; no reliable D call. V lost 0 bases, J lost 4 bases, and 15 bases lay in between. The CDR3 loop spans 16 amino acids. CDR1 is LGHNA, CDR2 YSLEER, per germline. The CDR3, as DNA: TGCGCCAGCAGCCAAGATCTGGTCGGGGAAAGCTATGGCTACACCTTC. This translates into CASSQDLVGESYGYTF.

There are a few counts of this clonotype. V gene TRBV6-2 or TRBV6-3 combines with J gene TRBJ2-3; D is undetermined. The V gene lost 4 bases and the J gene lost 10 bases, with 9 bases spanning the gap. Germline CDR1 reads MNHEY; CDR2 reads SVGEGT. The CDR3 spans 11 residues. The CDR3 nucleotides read TGTGCCAGCAGTTTTCAAGGGCCGCAGTATTTT. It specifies CASSFQGPQYF.

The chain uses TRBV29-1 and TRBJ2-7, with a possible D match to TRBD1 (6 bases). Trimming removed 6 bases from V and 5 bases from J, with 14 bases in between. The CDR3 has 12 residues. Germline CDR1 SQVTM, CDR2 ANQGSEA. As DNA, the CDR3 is TGCAGCGTCCGACAGGTTTCGCACGAGCAGTACTTC. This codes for CSVRQVSHEQYF.

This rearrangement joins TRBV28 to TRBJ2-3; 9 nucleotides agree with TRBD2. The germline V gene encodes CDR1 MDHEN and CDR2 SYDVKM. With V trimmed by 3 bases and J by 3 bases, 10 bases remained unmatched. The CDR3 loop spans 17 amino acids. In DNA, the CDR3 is TGTGCCAGCAGTTTCTACCTAGCGGGGACTTCGACAGATACGCAGTATTTT. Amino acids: CASSFYLAGTSTDTQYF. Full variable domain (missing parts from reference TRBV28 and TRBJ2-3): DVKVTQSSRYLVKRTGEKVFLECVQDMDHENMFWYRQDPGLGLRLIYFSYDVKMKEKGDIPEGYSVSREKKERFSLILESASTNQTSMYLCASSFYLAGTSTDTQYFGPGTRLTVL.

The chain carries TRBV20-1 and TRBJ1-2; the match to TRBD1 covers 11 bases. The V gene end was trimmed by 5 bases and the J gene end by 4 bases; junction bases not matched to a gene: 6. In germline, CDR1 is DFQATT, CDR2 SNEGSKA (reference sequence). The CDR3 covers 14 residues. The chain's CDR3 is CSAGGTGGGYGYTF. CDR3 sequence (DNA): TGCAGTGCTGGGGGGACAGGGGGAGGCTATGGCTACACCTTC.

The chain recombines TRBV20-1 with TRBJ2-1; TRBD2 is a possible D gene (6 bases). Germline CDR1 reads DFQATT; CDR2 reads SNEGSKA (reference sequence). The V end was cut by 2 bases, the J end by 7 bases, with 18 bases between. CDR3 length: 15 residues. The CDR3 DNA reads TGCAGTGCTAGATCGGGACTCTTGAAGGGGAATGAGCAGTTCTTC. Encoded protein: CSARSGLLKGNEQFF.

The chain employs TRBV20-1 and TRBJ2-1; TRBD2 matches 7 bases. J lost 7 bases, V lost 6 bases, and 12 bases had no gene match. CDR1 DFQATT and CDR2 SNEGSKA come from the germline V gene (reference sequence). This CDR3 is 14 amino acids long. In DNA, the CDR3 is TGCAGTGCCCCCCTAGACCCCGGGAGGAATGAGCAGTTCTTC. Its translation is CSAPLDPGRNEQFF.

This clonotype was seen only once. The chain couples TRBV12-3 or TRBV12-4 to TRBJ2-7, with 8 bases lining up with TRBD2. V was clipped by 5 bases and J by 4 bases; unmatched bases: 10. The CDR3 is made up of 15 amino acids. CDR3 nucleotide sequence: TGTGCCAGCAGTCCCCGGGGGGGCAGGGTTTACGAGCAGTACTTC. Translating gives CASSPRGGRVYEQYF.

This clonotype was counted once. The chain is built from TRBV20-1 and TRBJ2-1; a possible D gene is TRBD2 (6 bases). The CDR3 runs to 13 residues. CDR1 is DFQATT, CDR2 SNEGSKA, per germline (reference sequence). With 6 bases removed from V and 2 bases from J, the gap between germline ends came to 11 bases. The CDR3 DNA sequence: TGCAGTGCCCCCCCGGGGGCCTACAATGAGCAGTTCTTC. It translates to CSAPPGAYNEQFF.

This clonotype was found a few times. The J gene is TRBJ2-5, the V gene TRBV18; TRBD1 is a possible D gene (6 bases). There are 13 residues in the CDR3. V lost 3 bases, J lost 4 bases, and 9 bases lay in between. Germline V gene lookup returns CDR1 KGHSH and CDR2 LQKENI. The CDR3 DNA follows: TGTGCCAGCTCACCGGGACAAGGAGAGACCCAGTACTTC. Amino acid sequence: CASSPGQGETQYF.